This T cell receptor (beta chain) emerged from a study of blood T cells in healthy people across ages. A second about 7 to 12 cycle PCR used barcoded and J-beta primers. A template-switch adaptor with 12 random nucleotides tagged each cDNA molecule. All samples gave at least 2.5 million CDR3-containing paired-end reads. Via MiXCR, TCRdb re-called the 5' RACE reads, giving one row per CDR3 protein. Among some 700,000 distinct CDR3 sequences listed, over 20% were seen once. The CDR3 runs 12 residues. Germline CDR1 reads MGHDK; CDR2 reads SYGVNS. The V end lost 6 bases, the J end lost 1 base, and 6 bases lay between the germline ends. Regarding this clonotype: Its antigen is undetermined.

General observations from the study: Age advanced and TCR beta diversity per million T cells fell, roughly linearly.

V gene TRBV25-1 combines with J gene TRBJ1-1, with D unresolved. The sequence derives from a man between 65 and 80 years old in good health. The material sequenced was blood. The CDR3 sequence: CASRFGNTEAFF. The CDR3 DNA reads TGTGCCAGCAGGTTCGGGAACACTGAAGCTTTCTTT.